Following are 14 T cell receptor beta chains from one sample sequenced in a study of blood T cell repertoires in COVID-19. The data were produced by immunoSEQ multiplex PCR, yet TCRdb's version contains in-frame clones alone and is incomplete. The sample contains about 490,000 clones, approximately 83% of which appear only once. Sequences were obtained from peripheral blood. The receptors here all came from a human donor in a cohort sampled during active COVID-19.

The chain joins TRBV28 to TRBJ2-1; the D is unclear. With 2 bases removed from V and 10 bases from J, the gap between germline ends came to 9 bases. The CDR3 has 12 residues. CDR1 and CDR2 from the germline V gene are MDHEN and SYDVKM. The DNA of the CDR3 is TGTGCCAGCAGTTTAGGGCAGCTAGAGCAGTTCTTC. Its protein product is CASSLGQLEQFF.

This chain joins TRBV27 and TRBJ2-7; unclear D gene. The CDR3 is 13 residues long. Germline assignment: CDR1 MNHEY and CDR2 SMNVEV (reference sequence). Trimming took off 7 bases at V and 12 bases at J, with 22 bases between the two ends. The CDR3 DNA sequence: TGTGCCAGCAAGACTGGTGGAATAATGGCGGTGTACTTC. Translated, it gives CASKTGGIMAVYF.

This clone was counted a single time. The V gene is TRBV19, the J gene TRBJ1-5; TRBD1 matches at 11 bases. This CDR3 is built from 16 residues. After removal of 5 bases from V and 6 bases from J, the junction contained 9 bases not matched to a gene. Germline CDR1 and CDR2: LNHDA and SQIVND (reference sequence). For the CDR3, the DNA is TGTGCCAGTAGTCTCAACCGGGACAGGGGGAGTCAGCCCCAGCATTTT. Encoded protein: CASSLNRDRGSQPQHF.

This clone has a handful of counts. CDR3 sequence reads: CASSIFAANEKLFF. CDR3 coding DNA: TGTGCCAGTAGTATTTTCGCAGCTAATGAAAAACTGTTTTTT. This chain uses TRBV19 with TRBJ1-4, with D hard to call. This CDR3 spans 14 amino acids. Looked up from germline, CDR1 is LNHDA and CDR2 is SQIVND (reference sequence). Trimming left V 3 bases short and J 3 bases short, with 8 bases between.

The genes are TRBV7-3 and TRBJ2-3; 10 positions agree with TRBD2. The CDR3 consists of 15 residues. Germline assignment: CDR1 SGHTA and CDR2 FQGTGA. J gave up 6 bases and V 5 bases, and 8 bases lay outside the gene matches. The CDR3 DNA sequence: TGTGCCAGCAGCCCTTATAGCGGGAGGTTTGATACGCAGTATTTT. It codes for CASSPYSGRFDTQYF.

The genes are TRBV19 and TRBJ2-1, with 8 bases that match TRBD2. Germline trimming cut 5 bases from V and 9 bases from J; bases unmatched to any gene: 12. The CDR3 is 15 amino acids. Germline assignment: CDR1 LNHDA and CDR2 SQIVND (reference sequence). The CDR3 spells CASSVTSGRQLEQFF. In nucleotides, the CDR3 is TGTGCCAGTAGTGTAACTAGCGGACGACAACTTGAGCAGTTCTTC.

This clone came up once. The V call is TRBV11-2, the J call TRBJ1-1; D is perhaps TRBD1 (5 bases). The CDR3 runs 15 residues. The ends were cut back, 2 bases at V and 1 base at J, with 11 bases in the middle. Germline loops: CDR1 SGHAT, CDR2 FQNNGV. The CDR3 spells CASSLYRGTNTEAFF. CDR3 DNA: TGTGCCAGCAGCTTATACCGGGGGACGAACACTGAAGCTTTCTTT. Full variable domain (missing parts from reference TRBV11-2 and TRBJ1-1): EAGVAQSPRYKIIEKRQSVAFWCNPISGHATLYWYQQILGQGPKLLIQFQNNGVVDDSQLPKDRFSAERLKGVDSTLKIQPAKLEDSAVYLCASSLYRGTNTEAFFGQGTRLTVV.

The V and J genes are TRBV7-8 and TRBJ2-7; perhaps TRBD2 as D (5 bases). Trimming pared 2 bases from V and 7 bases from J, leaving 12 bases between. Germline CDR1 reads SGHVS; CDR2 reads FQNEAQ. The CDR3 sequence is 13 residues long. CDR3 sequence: CASSLKGPGEQYF. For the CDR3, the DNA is TGTGCCAGCAGCTTAAAAGGTCCGGGGGAGCAGTACTTC.

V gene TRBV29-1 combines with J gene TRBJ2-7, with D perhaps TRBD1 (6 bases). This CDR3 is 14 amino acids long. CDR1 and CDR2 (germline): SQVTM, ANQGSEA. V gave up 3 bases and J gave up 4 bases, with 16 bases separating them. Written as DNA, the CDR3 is TGCAGCGTTGAGAACAGGGTCGGTTTGTACGAGCAGTACTTC. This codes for CSVENRVGLYEQYF.

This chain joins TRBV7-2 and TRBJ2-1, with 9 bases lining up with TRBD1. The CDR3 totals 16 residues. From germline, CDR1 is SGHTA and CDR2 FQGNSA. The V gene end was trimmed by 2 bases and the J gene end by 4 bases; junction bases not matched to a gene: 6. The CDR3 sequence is CASSLFGQGIYNEQFF. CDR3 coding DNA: TGTGCCAGCAGCTTATTCGGACAGGGGATATACAATGAGCAGTTCTTC.

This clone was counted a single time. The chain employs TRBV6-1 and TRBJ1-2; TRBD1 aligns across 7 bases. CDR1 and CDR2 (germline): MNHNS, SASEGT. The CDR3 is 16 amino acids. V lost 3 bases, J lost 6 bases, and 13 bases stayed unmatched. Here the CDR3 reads CASSDPPPDRRHGYTF. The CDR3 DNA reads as TGTGCCAGCAGTGACCCCCCTCCGGACAGGAGGCATGGCTACACCTTC.

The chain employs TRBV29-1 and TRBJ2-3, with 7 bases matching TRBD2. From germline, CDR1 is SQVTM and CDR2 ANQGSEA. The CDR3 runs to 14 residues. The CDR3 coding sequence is TGCAGTGTAGAGCCGGGGGAGGGAACAGATACGCAGTATTTT. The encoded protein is CSVEPGEGTDTQYF.

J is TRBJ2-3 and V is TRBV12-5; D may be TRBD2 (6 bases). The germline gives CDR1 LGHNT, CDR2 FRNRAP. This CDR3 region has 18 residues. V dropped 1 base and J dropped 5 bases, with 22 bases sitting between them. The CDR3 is CASGLGPGGPGFQDTQYF. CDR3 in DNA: TGTGCTAGTGGTTTGGGACCCGGGGGTCCGGGGTTTCAAGATACGCAGTATTTT. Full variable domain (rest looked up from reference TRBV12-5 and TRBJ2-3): DARVTQTPRHKVTEMGQEVTMRCQPILGHNTVFWYRQTMMQGLELLAYFRNRAPLDDSGMPKDRFSAEMPDATLATLKIQPSEPRDSAVYFCASGLGPGGPGFQDTQYFGPGTRLTVL.

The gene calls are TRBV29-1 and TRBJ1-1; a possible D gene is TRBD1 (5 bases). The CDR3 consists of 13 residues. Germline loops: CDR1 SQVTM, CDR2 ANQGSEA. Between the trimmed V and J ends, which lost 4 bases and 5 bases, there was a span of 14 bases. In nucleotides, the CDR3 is TGCAGCGTTGTTGAAGGGGCAAGAACTGAAGCTTTCTTT. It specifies CSVVEGARTEAFF.